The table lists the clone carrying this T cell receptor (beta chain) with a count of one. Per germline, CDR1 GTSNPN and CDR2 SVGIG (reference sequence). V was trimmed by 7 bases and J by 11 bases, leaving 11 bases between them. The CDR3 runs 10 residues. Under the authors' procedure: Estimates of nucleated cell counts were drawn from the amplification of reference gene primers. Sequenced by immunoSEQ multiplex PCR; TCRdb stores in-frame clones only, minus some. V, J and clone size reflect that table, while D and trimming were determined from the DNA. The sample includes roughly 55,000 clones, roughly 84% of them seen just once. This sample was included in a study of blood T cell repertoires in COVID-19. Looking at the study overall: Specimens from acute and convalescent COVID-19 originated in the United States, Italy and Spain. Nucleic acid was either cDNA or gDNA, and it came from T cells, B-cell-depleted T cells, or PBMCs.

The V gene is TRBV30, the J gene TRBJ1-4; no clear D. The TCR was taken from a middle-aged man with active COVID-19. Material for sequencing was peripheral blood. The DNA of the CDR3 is TGTGCCTCTTCCCAAGAGAAACTGTTTTTT. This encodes CASSQEKLFF.